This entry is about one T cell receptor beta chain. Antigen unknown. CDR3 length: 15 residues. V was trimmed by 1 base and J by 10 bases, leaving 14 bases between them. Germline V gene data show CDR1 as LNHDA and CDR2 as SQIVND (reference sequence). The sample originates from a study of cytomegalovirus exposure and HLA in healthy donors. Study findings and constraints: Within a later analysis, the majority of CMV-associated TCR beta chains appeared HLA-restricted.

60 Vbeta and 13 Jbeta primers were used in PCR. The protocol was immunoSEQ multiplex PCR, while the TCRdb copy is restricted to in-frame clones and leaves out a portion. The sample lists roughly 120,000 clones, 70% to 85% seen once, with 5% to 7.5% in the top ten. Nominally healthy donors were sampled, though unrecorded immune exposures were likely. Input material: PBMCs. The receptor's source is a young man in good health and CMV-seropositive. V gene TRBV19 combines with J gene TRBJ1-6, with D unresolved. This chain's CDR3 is CASSIGAGSSSPLHF. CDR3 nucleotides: TGTGCCAGTAGTATAGGGGCAGGTTCCAGCTCACCCCTCCACTTT.